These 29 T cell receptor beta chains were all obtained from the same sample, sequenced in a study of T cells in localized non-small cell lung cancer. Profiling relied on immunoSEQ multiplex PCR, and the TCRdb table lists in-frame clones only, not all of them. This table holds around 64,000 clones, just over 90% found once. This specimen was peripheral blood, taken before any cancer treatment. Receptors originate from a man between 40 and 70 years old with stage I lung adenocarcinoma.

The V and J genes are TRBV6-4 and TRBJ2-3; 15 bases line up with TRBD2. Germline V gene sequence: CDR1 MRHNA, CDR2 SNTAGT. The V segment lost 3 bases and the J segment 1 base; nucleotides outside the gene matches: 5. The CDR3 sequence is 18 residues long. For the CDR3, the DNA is TGTGCCAGCAGTGAAGGACTAGCGGGAGGGCTCTGCACAGATACGCAGTATTTT. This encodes CASSEGLAGGLCTDTQYF.

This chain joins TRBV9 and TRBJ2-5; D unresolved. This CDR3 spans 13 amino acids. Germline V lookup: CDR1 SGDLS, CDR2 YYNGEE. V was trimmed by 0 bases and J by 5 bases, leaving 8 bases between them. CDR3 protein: CASSVGSLETQYF. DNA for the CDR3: TGTGCCAGCAGCGTAGGTAGTTTGGAGACCCAGTACTTC.

Here the CDR3 reads CASSDGLALAKNIQYF. CDR3 sequence (DNA): TGTGCCAGCAGTGATGGGCTTGCCCTAGCCAAAAACATTCAGTACTTC. The rearrangement links TRBV2 to TRBJ2-4; no firm D call. The CDR3 has 16 residues. Germline V CDR1 and CDR2: SNHLY, FYNNEI. Trimming removed 3 bases from V and 0 bases from J, with 12 bases in between.

Here the CDR3 DNA reads TGTGCCAGCAGTCTCAGGGCCTGGAACACCGGGGAGCTGTTTTTT. This sequence encodes CASSLRAWNTGELFF. The V and J genes are TRBV28 and TRBJ2-2, with a tentative D call TRBD1 (5 bases). The V end lost 5 bases, the J end lost 1 base, and 11 bases lay between the germline ends. The CDR3 contains 15 residues. Germline CDR1 is MDHEN and CDR2 is SYDVKM. The complete variable domain, with remaining parts taken from reference TRBV28 and TRBJ2-2, reads DVKVTQSSRYLVKRTGEKVFLECVQDMDHENMFWYRQDPGLGLRLIYFSYDVKMKEKGDIPEGYSVSREKKERFSLILESASTNQTSMYLCASSLRAWNTGELFFGEGSRLTVL.

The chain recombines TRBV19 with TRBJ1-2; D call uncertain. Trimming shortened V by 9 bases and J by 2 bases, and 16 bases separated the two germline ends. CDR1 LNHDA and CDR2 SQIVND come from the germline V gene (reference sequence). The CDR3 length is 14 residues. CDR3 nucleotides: TGTGCCAGGACGATATGCAGTTCCAACTATGGCTACACCTTC. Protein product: CARTICSSNYGYTF.

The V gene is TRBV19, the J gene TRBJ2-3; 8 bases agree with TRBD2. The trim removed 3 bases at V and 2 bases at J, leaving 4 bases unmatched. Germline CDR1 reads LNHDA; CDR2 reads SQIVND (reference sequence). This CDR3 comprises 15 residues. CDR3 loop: CASSMDGRATDTQYF. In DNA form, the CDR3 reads TGTGCCAGTAGTATGGACGGGAGGGCCACAGATACGCAGTATTTT. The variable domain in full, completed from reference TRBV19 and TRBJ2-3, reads DGGITQSPKYLFRKEGQNVTLSCEQNLNHDAMYWYRQDPGQGLRLIYYSQIVNDFQKGDIAEGYSVSREKKESFPLTVTSAQKNPTAFYLCASSMDGRATDTQYFGPGTRLTVL.

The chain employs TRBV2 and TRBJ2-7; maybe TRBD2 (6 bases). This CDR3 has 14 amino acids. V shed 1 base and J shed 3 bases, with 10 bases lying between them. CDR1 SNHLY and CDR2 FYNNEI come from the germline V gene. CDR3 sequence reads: CASSEVSRDYEQYF. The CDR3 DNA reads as TGTGCCAGCAGTGAAGTCTCGCGGGACTACGAGCAGTACTTC.

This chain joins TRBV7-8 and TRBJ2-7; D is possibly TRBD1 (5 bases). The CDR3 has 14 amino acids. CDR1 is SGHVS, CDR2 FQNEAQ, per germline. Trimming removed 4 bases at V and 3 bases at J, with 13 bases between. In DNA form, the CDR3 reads TGTGCCAGCAGCTCACGGACAAAGGACTACGAGCAGTACTTC. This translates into CASSSRTKDYEQYF.

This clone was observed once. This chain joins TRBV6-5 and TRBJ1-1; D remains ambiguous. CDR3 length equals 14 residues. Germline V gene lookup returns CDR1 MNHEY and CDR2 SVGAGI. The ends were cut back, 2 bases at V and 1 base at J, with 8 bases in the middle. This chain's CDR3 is CASSYRGTNTEAFF. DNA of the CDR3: TGTGCCAGCAGTTACCGGGGAACGAACACTGAAGCTTTCTTT.

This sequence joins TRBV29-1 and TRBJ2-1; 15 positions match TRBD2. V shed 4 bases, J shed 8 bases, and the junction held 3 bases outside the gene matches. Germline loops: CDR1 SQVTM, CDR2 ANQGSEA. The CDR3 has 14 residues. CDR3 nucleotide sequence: TGCAGCGTTGGGACTAGCGGGAGGGCGGATGAGCAGTTCTTC. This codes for CSVGTSGRADEQFF.

Here the CDR3 reads CASIWRRGEETQYF. CDR3 nucleotides: TGTGCCAGCATTTGGCGGAGGGGTGAAGAGACCCAGTACTTC. V and J are TRBV2 and TRBJ2-5, with D maybe TRBD2 (6 bases). In germline, CDR1 is SNHLY, CDR2 FYNNEI. The CDR3 loop spans 14 amino acids. V was clipped by 7 bases and J by 3 bases, with 15 bases between them.

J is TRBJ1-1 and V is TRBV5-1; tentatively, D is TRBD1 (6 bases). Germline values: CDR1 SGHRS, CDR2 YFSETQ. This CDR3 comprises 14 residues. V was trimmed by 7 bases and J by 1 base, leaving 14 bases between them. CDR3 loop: CASGRGEKNTEAFF. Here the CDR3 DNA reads TGCGCCAGCGGTAGGGGGGAGAAGAACACTGAAGCTTTCTTT.

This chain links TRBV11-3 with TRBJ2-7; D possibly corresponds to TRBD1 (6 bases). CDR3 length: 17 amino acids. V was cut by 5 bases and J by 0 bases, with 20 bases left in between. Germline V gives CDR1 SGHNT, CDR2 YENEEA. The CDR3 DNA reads TGTGCCAGCAGCCCCCGGCAGGGGAACATGGGCTCCTACGAGCAGTACTTC. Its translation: CASSPRQGNMGSYEQYF.

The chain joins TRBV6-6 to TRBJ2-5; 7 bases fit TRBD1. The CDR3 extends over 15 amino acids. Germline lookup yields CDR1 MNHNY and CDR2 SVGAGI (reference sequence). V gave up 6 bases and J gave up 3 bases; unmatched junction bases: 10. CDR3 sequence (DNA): TGTGCCAGCAGCCGACCGGGACAGAGGAAAGAGACCCAGTACTTC. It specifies CASSRPGQRKETQYF.

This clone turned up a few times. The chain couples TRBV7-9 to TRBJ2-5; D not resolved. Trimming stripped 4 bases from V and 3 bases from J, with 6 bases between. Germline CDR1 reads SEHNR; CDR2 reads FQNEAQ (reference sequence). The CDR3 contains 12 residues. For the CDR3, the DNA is TGTGCCAGCAGCTCCCTAGAAGAGACCCAGTACTTC. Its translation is CASSSLEETQYF. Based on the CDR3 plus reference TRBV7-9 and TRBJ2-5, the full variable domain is DTGVSQNPRHKITKRGQNVTFRCDPISEHNRLYWYRQTLGQGPEFLTYFQNEAQLEKSRLLSDRFSAERPKGSFSTLEIQRTEQGDSAMYLCASSSLEETQYFGPGTRLLVL.

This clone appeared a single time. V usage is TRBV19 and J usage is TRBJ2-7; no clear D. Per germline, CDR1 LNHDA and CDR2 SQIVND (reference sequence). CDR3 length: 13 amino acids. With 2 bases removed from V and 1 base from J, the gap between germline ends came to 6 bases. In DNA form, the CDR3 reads TGTGCCAGTAGTATAAGCTGGTCCTACGAGCAGTACTTC. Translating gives CASSISWSYEQYF.

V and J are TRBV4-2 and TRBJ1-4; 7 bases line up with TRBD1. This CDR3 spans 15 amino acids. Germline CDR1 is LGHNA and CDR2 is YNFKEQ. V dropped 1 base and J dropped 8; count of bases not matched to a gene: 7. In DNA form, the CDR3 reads TGTGCCAGCAGCCAAGCAGGGGGACAGCTAGAAAAACTGTTTTTT. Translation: CASSQAGGQLEKLFF.

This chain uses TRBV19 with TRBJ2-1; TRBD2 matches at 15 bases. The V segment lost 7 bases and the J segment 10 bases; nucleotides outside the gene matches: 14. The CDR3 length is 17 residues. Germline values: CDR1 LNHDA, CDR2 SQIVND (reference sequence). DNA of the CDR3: TGTGCCAGTAAGCGGACTAGCGGGAGGGCCCCTCTTGGGGAGCAGTTCTTC. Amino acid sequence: CASKRTSGRAPLGEQFF.

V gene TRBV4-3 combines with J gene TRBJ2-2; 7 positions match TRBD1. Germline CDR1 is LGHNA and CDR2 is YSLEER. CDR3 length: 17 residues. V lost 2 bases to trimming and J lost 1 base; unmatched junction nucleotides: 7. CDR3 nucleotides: TGCGCCAGCAGCCAAAGTATGAGACAGGGGAACACCGGGGAGCTGTTTTTT. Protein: CASSQSMRQGNTGELFF.

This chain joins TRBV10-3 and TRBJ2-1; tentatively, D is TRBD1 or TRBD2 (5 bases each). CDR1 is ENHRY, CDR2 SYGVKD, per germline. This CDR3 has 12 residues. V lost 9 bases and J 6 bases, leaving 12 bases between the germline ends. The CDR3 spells CAIGTYLNEQFF. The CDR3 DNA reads TGTGCCATAGGGACCTACCTCAATGAGCAGTTCTTC.

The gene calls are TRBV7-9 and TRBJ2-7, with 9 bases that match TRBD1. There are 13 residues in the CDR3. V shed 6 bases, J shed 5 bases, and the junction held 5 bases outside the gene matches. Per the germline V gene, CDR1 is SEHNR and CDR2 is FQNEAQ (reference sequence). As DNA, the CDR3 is TGTGCCAGCAGGCCGGGACAGGGCGACGAGCAGTACTTC. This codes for CASRPGQGDEQYF.

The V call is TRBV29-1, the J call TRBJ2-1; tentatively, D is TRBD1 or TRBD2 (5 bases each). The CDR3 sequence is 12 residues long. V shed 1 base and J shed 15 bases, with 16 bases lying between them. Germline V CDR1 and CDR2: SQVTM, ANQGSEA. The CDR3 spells CSVEGGGGVAFF. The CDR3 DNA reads TGCAGCGTTGAAGGGGGTGGGGGAGTTGCGTTCTTC.

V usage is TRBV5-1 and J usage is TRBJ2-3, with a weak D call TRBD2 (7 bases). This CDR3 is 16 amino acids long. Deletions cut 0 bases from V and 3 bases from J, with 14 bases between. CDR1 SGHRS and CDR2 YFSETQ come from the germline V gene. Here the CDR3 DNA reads TGCGCCAGCAGCTTGGAAAAGGGAGGGGGGACAGATACGCAGTATTTT. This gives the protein CASSLEKGGGTDTQYF.

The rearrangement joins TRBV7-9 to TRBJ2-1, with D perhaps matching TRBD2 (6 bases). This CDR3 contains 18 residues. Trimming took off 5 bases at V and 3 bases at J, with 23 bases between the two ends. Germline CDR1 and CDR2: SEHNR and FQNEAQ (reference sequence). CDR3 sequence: CASSPPPGRGNGYNEQFF. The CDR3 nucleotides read TGTGCCAGCAGCCCCCCACCGGGTCGCGGGAATGGCTACAATGAGCAGTTCTTC.

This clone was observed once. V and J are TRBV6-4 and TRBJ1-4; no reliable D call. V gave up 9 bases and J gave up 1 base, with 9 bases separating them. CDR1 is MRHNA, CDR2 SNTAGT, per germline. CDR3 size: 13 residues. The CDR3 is CASLRETNEKLFF. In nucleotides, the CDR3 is TGTGCCAGTCTCCGGGAAACTAATGAAAAACTGTTTTTT.

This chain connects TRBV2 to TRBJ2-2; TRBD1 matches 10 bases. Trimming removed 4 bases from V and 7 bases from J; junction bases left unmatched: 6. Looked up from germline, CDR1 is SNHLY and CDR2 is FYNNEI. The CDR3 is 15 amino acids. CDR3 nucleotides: TGTGCCAGCAGTGCCGGGGGACAGGGGATCGGGGAGCTGTTTTTT. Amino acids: CASSAGGQGIGELFF. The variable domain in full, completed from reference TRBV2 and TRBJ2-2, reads EPEVTQTPSHQVTQMGQEVILRCVPISNHLYFYWYRQILGQKVEFLVSFYNNEISEKSEIFDDQFSVERPDGSNFTLKIRSTKLEDSAMYFCASSAGGQGIGELFFGEGSRLTVL.

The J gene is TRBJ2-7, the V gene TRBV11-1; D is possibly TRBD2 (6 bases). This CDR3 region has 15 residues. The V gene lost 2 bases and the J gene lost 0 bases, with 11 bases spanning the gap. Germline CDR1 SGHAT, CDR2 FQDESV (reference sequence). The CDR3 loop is CASSLRSAGSYEQYF. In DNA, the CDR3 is TGTGCCAGCAGCTTACGGTCAGCGGGCTCCTACGAGCAGTACTTC.

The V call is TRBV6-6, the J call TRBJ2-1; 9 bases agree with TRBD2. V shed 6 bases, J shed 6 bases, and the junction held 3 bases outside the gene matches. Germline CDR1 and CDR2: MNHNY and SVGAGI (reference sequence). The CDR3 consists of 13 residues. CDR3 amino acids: CASSVAGVNEQFF. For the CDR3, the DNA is TGTGCCAGCAGCGTAGCGGGAGTCAATGAGCAGTTCTTC.

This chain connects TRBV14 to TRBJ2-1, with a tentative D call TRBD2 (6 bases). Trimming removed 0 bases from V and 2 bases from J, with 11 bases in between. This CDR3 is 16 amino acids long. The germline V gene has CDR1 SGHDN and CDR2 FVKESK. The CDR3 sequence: CASSQDRSGPYNEQFF. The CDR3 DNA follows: TGTGCCAGCAGCCAAGATAGGAGCGGGCCCTACAATGAGCAGTTCTTC.